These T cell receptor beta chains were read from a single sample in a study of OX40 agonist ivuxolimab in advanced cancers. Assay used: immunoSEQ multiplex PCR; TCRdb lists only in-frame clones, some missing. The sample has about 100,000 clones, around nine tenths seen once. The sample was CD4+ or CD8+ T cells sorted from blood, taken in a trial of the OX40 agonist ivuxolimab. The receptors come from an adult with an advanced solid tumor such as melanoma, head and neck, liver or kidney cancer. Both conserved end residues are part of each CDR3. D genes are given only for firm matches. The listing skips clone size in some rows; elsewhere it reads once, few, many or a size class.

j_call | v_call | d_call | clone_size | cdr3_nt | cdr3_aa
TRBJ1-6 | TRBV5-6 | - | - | TGTGCCAGCAGCTTTGGCAGGGGTACATCACCCCTCCACTTT | CASSFGRGTSPLHF
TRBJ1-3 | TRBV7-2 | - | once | TGTGCCAGCAGCTTATTCACGGGAAATGCTGGAAACACCATATATTTT | CASSLFTGNAGNTIYF
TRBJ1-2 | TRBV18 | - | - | TGTGCCAGCTCACCACCGACAGCTAACTATGGCTACACCTTC | CASSPPTANYGYTF
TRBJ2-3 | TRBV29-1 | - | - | TGCAGCGTTGAAGGCCCCACAGATACGCAGTATTTT | CSVEGPTDTQYF
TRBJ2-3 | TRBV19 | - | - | TGTGCCAGTAGTTCTTCCGGGACCCTGGATCGGGATTTT | CASSSSGTLDRDF
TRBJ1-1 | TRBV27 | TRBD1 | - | TGTGCCAGCAGCCGGGGACAGGTGAACACTGAAGCTTTCTTT | CASSRGQVNTEAFF
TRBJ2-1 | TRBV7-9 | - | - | TGTGCCAGCACCACATGGGGTGAGCAGTTCTTC | CASTTWGEQFF
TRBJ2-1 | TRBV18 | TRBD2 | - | TGTGCCAGCCCCAGAGCGGGGGGTCTAAAGAGGAATGAGCAGTTCTTC | CASPRAGGLKRNEQFF
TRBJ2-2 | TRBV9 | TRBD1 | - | TGTGCCAGCAGCCCGGGACAGGCGCCCACCGGGGAGCTGTTTTTT | CASSPGQAPTGELFF
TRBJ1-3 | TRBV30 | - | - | TGTGCCTGGTGGGGGGGAAACACCATATATTTT | CAWWGGNTIYF
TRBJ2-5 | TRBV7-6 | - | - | TGTGCCAGCAGCTTAGAGGCAGGACGGGAGACCCAGTACTTC | CASSLEAGRETQYF
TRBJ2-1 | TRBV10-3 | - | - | TGTGCCATCAGTGATTCTCTCCGGGGCTACAATGAGCAGTTCTTC | CAISDSLRGYNEQFF
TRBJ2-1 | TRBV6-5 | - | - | TGTGCCAGCAGTTTCTACGGGGGCTTTGAGCAGTTCTTC | CASSFYGGFEQFF
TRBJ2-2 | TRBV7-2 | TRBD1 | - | TGTGCCAGCAGCTTAATACCGACAGGGACGAACACCGGGGAGCTGTTTTTT | CASSLIPTGTNTGELFF
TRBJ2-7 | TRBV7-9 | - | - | TGTGCCAGCAGCACCACGCTCGAGCAGTACTTC | CASSTTLEQYF
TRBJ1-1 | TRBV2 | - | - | TGTGCCAGCAGTGAAGATATGCGGAGGGCTTTCTTT | CASSEDMRRAFF
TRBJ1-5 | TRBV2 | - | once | TGTGCCAGCAGTGAACAGGGTGGGCCCCAGCATTTT | CASSEQGGPQHF
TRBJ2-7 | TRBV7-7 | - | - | TGTGCCAGCAGCTTATCGAGTTCCTACGAGCAGTACTTC | CASSLSSSYEQYF
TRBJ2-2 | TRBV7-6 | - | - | TGTGCCAGCAGTTGGGCAGGGGCAACTTACACCGGGGAGCTGTTTTTT | CASSWAGATYTGELFF
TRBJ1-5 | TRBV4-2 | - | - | TGTGCCAGCAGCCAAGAGTTCAGGGGAGAGACTAGCAATCAGCCCCAGCATTTT | CASSQEFRGETSNQPQHF
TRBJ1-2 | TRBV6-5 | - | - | TGTGCCAGCAGTTACACGGCCAATGGCTACACCTTC | CASSYTANGYTF
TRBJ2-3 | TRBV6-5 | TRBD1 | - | TGTGCCAGCAGACAGGGGCTCACAGATACGCAGTATTTT | CASRQGLTDTQYF
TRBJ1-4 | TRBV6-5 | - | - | TGTGCCAGCAGTTTTACAACAACTAATGAAAAACTGTTTTTT | CASSFTTTNEKLFF
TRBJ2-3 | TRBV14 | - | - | TGTGCCAGCAGCCAAATAAACCCTGGGGAACAGATCACAGATACGCAGTATTTT | CASSQINPGEQITDTQYF
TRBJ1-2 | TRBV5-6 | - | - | TGTGCCAGCAGCCCGACAGGAAACTATGGCTACACCTTC | CASSPTGNYGYTF
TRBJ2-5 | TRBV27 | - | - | TGTGCCAGCCGCACAGTTAGCCGGTCTCCGGTAGAGACCCAGTACTTC | CASRTVSRSPVETQYF
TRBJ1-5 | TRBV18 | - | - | TGTGCCACCCGGGAGAGCAGCAATCAGCCCCAGCATTTT | CATRESSNQPQHF
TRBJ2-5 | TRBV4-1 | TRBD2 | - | TGCGCCAGCAGCCAAGCGACACTAGCGGGGGACCAAGAGACCCAGTACTTC | CASSQATLAGDQETQYF
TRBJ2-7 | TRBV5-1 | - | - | TGCGCCAGCAGCTCGCCAGAAGTGAGAGAGCAGTACTTC | CASSSPEVREQYF
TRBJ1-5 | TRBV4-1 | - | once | TGCGCCAGCAGCCAAGGACAGGCATGGGGTCAGCCCCAGCATTTT | CASSQGQAWGQPQHF